Listed below are T cell receptor beta chains from one sample, sequenced in a study of cytomegalovirus exposure and HLA in healthy donors. Sequencing used immunoSEQ multiplex PCR; TCRdb keeps in-frame clones, though not all of them. The listing records tens of thousands of clones. Sample: PBMCs. The origin of the receptors is a man between 50 and 59 years old in good health and CMV-seronegative. Both conserved end residues are trimmed from each CDR3. D genes are given only for firm matches.

CDR3: ASSAGGEGYEQY
D: TRBD1
J: TRBJ2-7
V: TRBV19

CDR3: ASSLGVTSDEQF
D: TRBD2
J: TRBJ2-1
V: TRBV5-4

CDR3: ASSEIRQAQRPTDTQY
D: NA
J: TRBJ2-3
V: TRBV10-2

CDR3: ASSLFWTGSNSPLH
D: TRBD1
J: TRBJ1-6
V: TRBV7-2

CDR3: ASSEAEVYEQY
D: NA
J: TRBJ2-7
V: TRBV6-5

CDR3: ASSLFSVGNQPQH
D: NA
J: TRBJ1-5
V: TRBV7-2

CDR3: ASSRVPSYEQY
D: NA
J: TRBJ2-7
V: TRBV6-1

CDR3: ASSGTGPSGNTIY
D: TRBD1
J: TRBJ1-3
V: TRBV2

CDR3: ASSIRGLAGPSTDTQY
D: TRBD2
J: TRBJ2-3
V: TRBV9

CDR3: ASSAWRDEQY
D: NA
J: TRBJ2-7
V: TRBV5-1

CDR3: ASSLPGTGDHEQY
D: TRBD1
J: TRBJ2-7
V: TRBV7-3

CDR3: ASSQTRESNQPQH
D: NA
J: TRBJ1-5
V: TRBV2

CDR3: ASSEPTGTDTQY
D: NA
J: TRBJ2-3
V: TRBV6-1

CDR3: ASKPYFGADGYT
D: NA
J: TRBJ1-2
V: TRBV2

CDR3: ASSLDRNTEAF
D: NA
J: TRBJ1-1
V: TRBV7-7

CDR3: ASSDWLASSYNSPLH
D: NA
J: TRBJ1-6
V: TRBV2

CDR3: ASSSRQTQTPTTNEKLF
D: NA
J: TRBJ1-4
V: TRBV7-6

CDR3: ASSFVPGQGWDEQF
D: TRBD1
J: TRBJ2-1
V: TRBV11-2

CDR3: ASSSQGREQY
D: NA
J: TRBJ2-7
V: TRBV11-2

CDR3: ASSPGDRSNTGELF
D: NA
J: TRBJ2-2
V: TRBV7-9

CDR3: ASSLAQGADNYGYT
D: NA
J: TRBJ1-2
V: TRBV7-9

CDR3: ASSVEGSSYEQY
D: NA
J: TRBJ2-7
V: TRBV6-5

CDR3: ASSVGQRRGYT
D: TRBD1
J: TRBJ1-2
V: TRBV11-2

CDR3: ASSFSGLAKNEQF
D: TRBD2
J: TRBJ2-1
V: TRBV11-3

CDR3: AWKEDRLNPENEKLF
D: NA
J: TRBJ1-4
V: TRBV30

CDR3: ASSQVQSTYNEQF
D: NA
J: TRBJ2-1
V: TRBV4-2

CDR3: ASSRGLAATPYEQY
D: TRBD2
J: TRBJ2-7
V: TRBV19

CDR3: ASSWLKGLAGAPPY
D: TRBD2
J: TRBJ2-3
V: TRBV11-2

CDR3: ASRTRWVGQQETQY
D: NA
J: TRBJ2-5
V: TRBV6-6

CDR3: ASSYGPRETQY
D: NA
J: TRBJ2-5
V: TRBV6-5

CDR3: ASSELAGANTEAF
D: NA
J: TRBJ1-1
V: TRBV10-1

CDR3: ATSRLGDSSNQPQH
D: NA
J: TRBJ1-5
V: TRBV15

CDR3: ASGRQGQGQPQH
D: TRBD1
J: TRBJ1-5
V: TRBV7-9

CDR3: ASSSTNSPLH
D: NA
J: TRBJ1-6
V: TRBV7-9

CDR3: AWGASAYEQY
D: NA
J: TRBJ2-7
V: TRBV30

CDR3: ASSLRDRSTDTQY
D: TRBD1
J: TRBJ2-3
V: TRBV5-4

CDR3: ASSEEGGPYEQY
D: NA
J: NA
V: TRBV2

CDR3: ASSLSNQEAQY
D: NA
J: TRBJ2-5
V: TRBV7-3

CDR3: ASSPGQTYEQY
D: TRBD1
J: TRBJ2-7
V: TRBV18

CDR3: ASSEVDRTPYEQY
D: TRBD1
J: TRBJ2-7
V: TRBV6-1

CDR3: ASSQRTGFYGYT
D: TRBD1
J: TRBJ1-2
V: TRBV5-6

CDR3: AWSAPTGLIDEQY
D: TRBD1
J: TRBJ2-7
V: TRBV30

CDR3: ASSQTGYGPEAF
D: TRBD1
J: TRBJ1-1
V: TRBV28

CDR3: ASRRDGNYGYT
D: NA
J: TRBJ1-2
V: TRBV5-1

CDR3: SVLGQGGYEQY
D: TRBD1
J: TRBJ2-7
V: TRBV29-1

CDR3: ASSSQGVGNQPQH
D: TRBD1
J: TRBJ1-5
V: TRBV6-1

CDR3: ASSSSAEDEQY
D: NA
J: TRBJ2-7
V: TRBV5-4

CDR3: ASRTGLAGHTQY
D: TRBD2
J: TRBJ2-3
V: TRBV28

CDR3: ASSLGTIDTQY
D: NA
J: TRBJ2-3
V: TRBV28

CDR3: ASKGGGASDTQY
D: TRBD2
J: TRBJ2-3
V: TRBV10-1